This paragraph covers one T cell receptor (beta chain) sequence. This PCR relied on a set of 60 Vbeta primers and 13 Jbeta primers. Sequenced by immunoSEQ multiplex PCR; TCRdb stores in-frame clones only, minus some. The sample shows roughly 100,000 clones, roughly four fifths of them seen only once. The entry originates in a study of cytomegalovirus exposure and HLA in healthy donors. Study details: A prior analysis found 117 million unique TCR beta sequences from 150 million to 200 million T cells.

Germline CDR1 is MNHEY and CDR2 is SVGAGI. The V and J ends lost 2 bases and 6 bases respectively, with 11 bases between them. The CDR3 contains 14 residues. Source material: PBMCs. J is TRBJ1-5 and V is TRBV6-5; the D is unclear. The clonotype was recovered from a female donor in good health and CMV-seropositive. The CDR3 bases are TGTGCCAGCAGTTACGCCGGGGAAGGTCAGCCCCAGCATTTT. Translation gives CASSYAGEGQPQHF.